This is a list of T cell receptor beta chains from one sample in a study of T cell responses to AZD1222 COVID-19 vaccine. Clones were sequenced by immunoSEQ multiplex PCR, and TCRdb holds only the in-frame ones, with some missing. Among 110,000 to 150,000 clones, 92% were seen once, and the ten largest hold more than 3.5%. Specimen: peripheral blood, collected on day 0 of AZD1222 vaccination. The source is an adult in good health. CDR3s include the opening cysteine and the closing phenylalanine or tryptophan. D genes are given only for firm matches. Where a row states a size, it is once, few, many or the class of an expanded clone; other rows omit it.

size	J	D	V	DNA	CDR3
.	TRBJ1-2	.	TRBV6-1	TGTGCCAGCAGTGAACCCCCCGGGGGGGAGCATGGCTACACCTTC	CASSEPPGGEHGYTF
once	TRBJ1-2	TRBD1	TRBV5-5	TGTGCCAGCAGCTTGGCAGGGGGCTATGGCTACACCTTC	CASSLAGGYGYTF
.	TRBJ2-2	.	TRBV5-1	TGCGCCAGCAGCTTGGGAGAGCGGGACACCGGGGAGCTGTTTTTT	CASSLGERDTGELFF
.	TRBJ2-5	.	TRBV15	TGTGCCACCAGCAGACGTGGGACGGGGGAAGAGACCCAGTACTTC	CATSRRGTGEETQYF
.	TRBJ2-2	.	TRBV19	TGTGCCAGTAGTAGACCACAGGGCACTTTAAACACCGGGGAGCTGTTTTTT	CASSRPQGTLNTGELFF
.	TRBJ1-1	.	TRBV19	TGTGCCAGTAGTATAGAGGCAGGCCACGGGCGGAACACTGAAGCTTTCTTT	CASSIEAGHGRNTEAFF
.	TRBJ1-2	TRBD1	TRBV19	TGTGCCAGTACCACCATACAGGGGGCGGGCGGCTACACCTTC	CASTTIQGAGGYTF
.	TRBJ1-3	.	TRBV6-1	TGTGCCAGCAGTGAGTTCGGACACTTCCGAGACACCATATATTTT	CASSEFGHFRDTIYF
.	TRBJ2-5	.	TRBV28	TGTGCCAGCAGTACAGTCCTGGACCAGTACTTC	CASSTVLDQYF
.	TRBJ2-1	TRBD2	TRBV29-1	TGCAGCGTTGAGTGGATAGCGGGATCCTACAATGAGCAGTTCTTC	CSVEWIAGSYNEQFF
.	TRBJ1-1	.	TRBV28	TGTGCCAGCAGACTGACAGTAGAAGCTTTCTTT	CASRLTVEAFF
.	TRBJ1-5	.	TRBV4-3	TGCGCCAGCAGCCCACGGGCCTTTAGCAATCAGCCCCAGCATTTT	CASSPRAFSNQPQHF
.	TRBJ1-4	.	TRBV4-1	TGCGCCAGCAGCAGAGTCGCAGGGTTTAATGAAAAACTGTTTTTT	CASSRVAGFNEKLFF
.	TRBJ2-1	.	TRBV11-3	TGTGCCAGCAGCGCGACTGGTGAGCAGTTCTTC	CASSATGEQFF
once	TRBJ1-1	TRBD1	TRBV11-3	TGTGCCAGCAGTTATCAGGGGGCCACTGAAGCTTTCTTT	CASSYQGATEAFF
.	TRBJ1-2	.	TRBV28	TGTGCCAGCAGTTTTCATGCTAACTATGGCTACACCTTC	CASSFHANYGYTF
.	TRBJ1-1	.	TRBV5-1	TGCGCCAGCAGCTCAAGTCTTGGAGGTCTCACTGAAGCTTTCTTT	CASSSSLGGLTEAFF
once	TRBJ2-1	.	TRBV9	TGTGCCAGCAGCCCTAGCGTCCCGAGCAATGAGCAGTTCTTC	CASSPSVPSNEQFF
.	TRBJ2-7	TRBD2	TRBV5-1	TGCGCCAGCAGCTTGGCCCGCAAGGCGGGAGGGGTGGACGAGCAGTACTTC	CASSLARKAGGVDEQYF
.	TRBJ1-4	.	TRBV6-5	TGTGCCAGCAGTAACCTCGACGGAGGTCTGTTTTTT	CASSNLDGGLFF
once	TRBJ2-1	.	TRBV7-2	TGTGCCAGCAGCTTAGTATTAGAAGAGGGGAATGAGCAGTTCTTC	CASSLVLEEGNEQFF
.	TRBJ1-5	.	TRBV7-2	TGTGCCAGCAGCCCCGGGAAATATAGCAATCAGCCCCAGCATTTT	CASSPGKYSNQPQHF
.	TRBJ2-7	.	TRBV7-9	TGTGCCAGCAGCTTACGGAGTGGGGAGCAGTACTTC	CASSLRSGEQYF
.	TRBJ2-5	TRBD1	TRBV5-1	TGCGCCAGCAGCTATGGTGGACAGGGGACGCAAGAGACCCAGTACTTC	CASSYGGQGTQETQYF
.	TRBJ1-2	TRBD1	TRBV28	TGTGCCAGCAGTTTCCAGGGGGATCGTGGCTACACCTTC	CASSFQGDRGYTF
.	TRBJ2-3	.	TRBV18	TGTGCCAGCTCACCACTCGGGTTTACTCCAGATACGCAGTATTTT	CASSPLGFTPDTQYF
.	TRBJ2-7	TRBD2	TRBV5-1	TGCGCCAGCAGCCCGGGACTAGCGGGAGTTGGCTCCTACGAGCAGTACTTC	CASSPGLAGVGSYEQYF
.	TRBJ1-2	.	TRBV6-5	TGTGCCAGCAGTTTGAACTCCCGGGGAGGCTACACCTTC	CASSLNSRGGYTF
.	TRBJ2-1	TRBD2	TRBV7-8	TGTGCCAGCAGCTTAAATCCAGCGGGAGGTCTCTACAATGAGCAGTTCTTC	CASSLNPAGGLYNEQFF